The present entry profiles one T cell receptor beta chain with its context. This sample was taken from a study of blood T cell repertoires in COVID-19. The wider study: Samples of COVID-19 (acute and convalescent) were obtained from the United States, Italy and Spain. Sources were T cells, B-cell-depleted T cells, or PBMCs; the material itself was cDNA or gDNA.

TCRdb's table, derived via immunoSEQ multiplex PCR, lists solely in-frame clones and lacks some. The repertoire has hundreds of thousands of clones, about 80% of them found once; the top ten carry about 2.7%. The V gene end was trimmed by 0 bases and the J gene end by 6 bases; junction bases not matched to a gene: 11. In germline, CDR1 is MNHEY, CDR2 SVGAGI. This CDR3 has 16 residues. The sequence came from a woman in her thirties or forties with active or convalescent COVID-19. This chain uses TRBV6-5 with TRBJ2-7, with 7 bases matching TRBD2. Sequencing was performed on peripheral blood. CDR3 in DNA: TGTGCCAGCAGTTACTCGATGGCAAGCGGGACGGCCGAGCAGTACTTC. As protein: CASSYSMASGTAEQYF.